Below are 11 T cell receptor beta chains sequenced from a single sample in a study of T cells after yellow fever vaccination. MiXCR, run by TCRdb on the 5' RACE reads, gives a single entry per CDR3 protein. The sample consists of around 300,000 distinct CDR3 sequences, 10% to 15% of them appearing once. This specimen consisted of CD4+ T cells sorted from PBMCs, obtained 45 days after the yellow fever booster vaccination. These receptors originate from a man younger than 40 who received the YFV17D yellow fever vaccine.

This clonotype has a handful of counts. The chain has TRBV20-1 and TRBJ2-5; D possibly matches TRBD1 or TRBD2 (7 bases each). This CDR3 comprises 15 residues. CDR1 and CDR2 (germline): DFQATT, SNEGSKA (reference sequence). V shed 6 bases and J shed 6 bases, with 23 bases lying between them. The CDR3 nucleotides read TGCAGTGCCGTACCAGGGGGGAGGGGAACGCAGACCCAGTACTTC. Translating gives CSAVPGGRGTQTQYF.

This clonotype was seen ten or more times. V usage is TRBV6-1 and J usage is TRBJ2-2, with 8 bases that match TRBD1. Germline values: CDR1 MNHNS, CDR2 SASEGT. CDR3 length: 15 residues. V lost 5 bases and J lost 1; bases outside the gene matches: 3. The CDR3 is CASSRDRGNTGELFF. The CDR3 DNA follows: TGTGCCAGCAGTCGCGACAGGGGGAACACCGGGGAGCTGTTTTTT.

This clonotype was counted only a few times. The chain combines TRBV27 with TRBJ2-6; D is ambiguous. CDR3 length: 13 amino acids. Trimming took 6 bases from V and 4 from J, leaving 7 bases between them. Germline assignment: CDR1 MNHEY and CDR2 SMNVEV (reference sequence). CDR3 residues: CASRRVGANVLTF. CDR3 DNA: TGTGCCAGCAGACGGGTAGGGGCCAACGTCCTGACTTTC. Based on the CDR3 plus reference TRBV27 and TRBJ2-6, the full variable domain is EAQVTQNPRYLITVTGKKLTVTCSQNMNHEYMSWYRQDPGLGLRQIYYSMNVEVTDKGDVPEGYKVSRKEKRNFPLILESPSPNQTSLYFCASRRVGANVLTFGAGSRLTVL.

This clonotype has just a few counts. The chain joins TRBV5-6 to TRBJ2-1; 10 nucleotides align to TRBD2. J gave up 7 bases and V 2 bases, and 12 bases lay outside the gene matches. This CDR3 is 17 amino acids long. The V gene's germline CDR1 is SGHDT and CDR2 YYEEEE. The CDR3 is CASSLNAGTSVYNEQFF. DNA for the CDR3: TGTGCCAGCAGCTTAAATGCCGGGACTAGCGTTTATAATGAGCAGTTCTTC.

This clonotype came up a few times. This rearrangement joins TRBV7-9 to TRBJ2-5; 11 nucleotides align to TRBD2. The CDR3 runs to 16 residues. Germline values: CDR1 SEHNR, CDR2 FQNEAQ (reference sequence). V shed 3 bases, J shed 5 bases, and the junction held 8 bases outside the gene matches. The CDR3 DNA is TGTGCCAGCAGCTTCGGGACTAGCGGCCCTGGGGAGACCCAGTACTTC. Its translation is CASSFGTSGPGETQYF.

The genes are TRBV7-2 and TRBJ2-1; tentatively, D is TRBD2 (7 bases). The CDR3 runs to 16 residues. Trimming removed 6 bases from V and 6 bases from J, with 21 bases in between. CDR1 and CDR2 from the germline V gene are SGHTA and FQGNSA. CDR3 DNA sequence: TGTGCCAGCAGGGGCGGCAGGGGCGGGAGCCCCAATGAGCAGTTCTTC. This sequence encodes CASRGGRGGSPNEQFF.

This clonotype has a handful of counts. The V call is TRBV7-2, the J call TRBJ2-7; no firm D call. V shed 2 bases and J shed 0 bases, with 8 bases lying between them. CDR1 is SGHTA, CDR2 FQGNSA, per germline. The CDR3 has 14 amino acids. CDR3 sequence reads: CASSLTETSYEQYF. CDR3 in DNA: TGTGCCAGCAGCTTAACCGAAACCTCCTACGAGCAGTACTTC.

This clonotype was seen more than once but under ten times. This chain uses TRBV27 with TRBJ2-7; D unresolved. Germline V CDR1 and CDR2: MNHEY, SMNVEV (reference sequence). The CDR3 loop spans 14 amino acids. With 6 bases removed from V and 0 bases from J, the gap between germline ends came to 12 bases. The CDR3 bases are TGTGCCAGCAGGGGCGACGGGTACTCCTACGAGCAGTACTTC. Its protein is CASRGDGYSYEQYF.

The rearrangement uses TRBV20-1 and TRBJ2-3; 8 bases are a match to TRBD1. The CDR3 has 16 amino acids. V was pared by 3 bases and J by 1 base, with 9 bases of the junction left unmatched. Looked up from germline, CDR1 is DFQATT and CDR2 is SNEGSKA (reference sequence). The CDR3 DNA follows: TGCAGTGCTAGGGCGGACAGGGAGGTCGGCACAGATACGCAGTATTTT. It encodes CSARADREVGTDTQYF.

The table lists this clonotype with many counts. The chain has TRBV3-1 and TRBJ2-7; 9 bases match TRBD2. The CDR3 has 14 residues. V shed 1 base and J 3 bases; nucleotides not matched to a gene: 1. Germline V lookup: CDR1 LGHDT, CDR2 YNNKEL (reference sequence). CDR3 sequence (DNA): TGTGCCAGCAGCCAAGTAGCGGGAGACTACGAGCAGTACTTC. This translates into CASSQVAGDYEQYF.

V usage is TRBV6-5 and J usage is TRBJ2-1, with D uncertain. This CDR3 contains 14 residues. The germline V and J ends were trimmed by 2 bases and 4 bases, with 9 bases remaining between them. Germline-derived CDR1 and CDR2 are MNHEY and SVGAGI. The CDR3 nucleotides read TGTGCCAGCAGTTACGAGCGATTTTACAATGAGCAGTTCTTC. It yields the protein CASSYERFYNEQFF.